This T cell receptor beta chain was sequenced during a study of cytomegalovirus exposure and HLA in healthy donors. The primer mix had 60 Vbeta and 13 Jbeta primers. Generated by immunoSEQ multiplex PCR, the TCRdb table keeps only in-frame clones and is missing some. The table shows about 120,000 clones, with roughly a tenth occurring only once. This clone was counted between two and nine times. The target antigen is unknown. Donors were nominally healthy when sampled, though unrecorded immune exposures were likely. V was shortened by 5 bases and J by 6 bases, with 16 bases between the two germline ends. CDR1 and CDR2 from the germline V gene are MNHEY and SVGAGI. The CDR3 runs 15 residues. Study-level findings and limits: A missense DCLRE1C variant was associated with V- and J-gene trimming of TCR beta chains in a later analysis, and an independent cohort replicated the association. Reportedly, cytomegalovirus status was diagnosed with high sensitivity and specificity. Later work associated fewer than 20,000 TCR beta sequences with HLA alleles at 0.05 false discovery rate.

Sequencing used PBMCs. V and J are TRBV6-5 and TRBJ2-2, with D tentatively TRBD1 (7 bases). The clonotype comes from a woman between 18 and 30 years old in good health and CMV-seropositive. The CDR3 loop reads CASSQQGRIAGELFF. DNA of the CDR3: TGTGCCAGCAGTCAACAGGGGAGGATCGCCGGGGAGCTGTTTTTT.